This TCR beta chain is from a study of blood T cell repertoires in COVID-19. Using immunoSEQ multiplex PCR, the repertoire was profiled, and TCRdb retains in-frame clones only, with some absent. The sample gives about 280,000 clones, over 75% of which show up once; just under 9.5% is in the top ten. J lost 8 bases, V lost 4 bases, and 12 bases had no gene match. Germline values: CDR1 LGHNA, CDR2 YSLEER. The CDR3 is 17 amino acids. This chain uses TRBV4-3 with TRBJ1-4; 11 bases agree with TRBD1. This sequence originates from a man in his late teens or twenties with active or convalescent COVID-19. Sequencing used peripheral blood. The CDR3 here is CASSRIGEDRGREKLFF. Here the CDR3 DNA reads TGCGCCAGCAGCCGGATCGGCGAGGACAGGGGGCGAGAAAAACTGTTTTTT.